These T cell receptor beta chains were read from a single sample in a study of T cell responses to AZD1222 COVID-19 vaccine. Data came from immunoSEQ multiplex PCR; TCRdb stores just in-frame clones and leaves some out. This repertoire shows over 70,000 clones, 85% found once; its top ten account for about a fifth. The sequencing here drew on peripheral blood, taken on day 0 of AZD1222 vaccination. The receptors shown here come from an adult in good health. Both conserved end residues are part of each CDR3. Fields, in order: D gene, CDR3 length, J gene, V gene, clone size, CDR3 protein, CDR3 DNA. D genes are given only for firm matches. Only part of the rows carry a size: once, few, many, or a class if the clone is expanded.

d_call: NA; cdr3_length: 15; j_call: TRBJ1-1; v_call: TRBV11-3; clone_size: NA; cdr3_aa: CASSPKRAMNTEAFF; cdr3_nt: TGTGCCAGCAGCCCTAAGCGCGCGATGAACACTGAAGCTTTCTTT
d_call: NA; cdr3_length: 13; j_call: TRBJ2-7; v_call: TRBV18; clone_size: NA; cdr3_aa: CASSPMGTYEQYF; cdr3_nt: TGTGCCAGCTCACCAATGGGGACCTACGAGCAGTACTTC
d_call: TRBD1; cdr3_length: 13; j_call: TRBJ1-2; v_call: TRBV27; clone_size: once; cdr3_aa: CASSQQGARGYTF; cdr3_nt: TGTGCCAGCAGTCAACAGGGGGCGCGGGGCTACACCTTC
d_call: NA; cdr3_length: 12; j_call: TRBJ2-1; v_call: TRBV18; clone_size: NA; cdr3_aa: CASSLDGTEQFF; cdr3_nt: TGTGCCAGCTCCCTGGACGGTACGGAGCAGTTCTTC
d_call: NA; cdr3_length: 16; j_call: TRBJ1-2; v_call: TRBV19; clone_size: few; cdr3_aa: CASSTRGDRRIYGYTF; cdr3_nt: TGTGCCAGTAGTACACGAGGAGACAGGAGAATCTATGGCTACACCTTC
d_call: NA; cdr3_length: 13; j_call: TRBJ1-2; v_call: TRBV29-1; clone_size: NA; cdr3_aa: CSVEDVGDYGYTF; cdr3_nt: TGCAGCGTTGAAGACGTCGGTGACTATGGCTACACCTTC
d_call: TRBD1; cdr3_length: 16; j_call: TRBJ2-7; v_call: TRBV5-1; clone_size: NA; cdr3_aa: CASSPRQGSSSYEQYF; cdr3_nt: TGCGCCAGCAGCCCGAGACAGGGTAGTTCCTCCTACGAGCAGTACTTC
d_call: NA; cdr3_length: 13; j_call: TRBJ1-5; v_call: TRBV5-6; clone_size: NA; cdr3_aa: CASSLAGNQPQHF; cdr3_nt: TGTGCCAGCAGCTTGGCCGGCAATCAGCCCCAGCATTTT
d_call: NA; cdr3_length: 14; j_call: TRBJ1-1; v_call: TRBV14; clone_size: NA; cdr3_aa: CASSQVVGFGEAFF; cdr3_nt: TGTGCCAGCAGCCAAGTGGTGGGGTTTGGTGAAGCTTTCTTT
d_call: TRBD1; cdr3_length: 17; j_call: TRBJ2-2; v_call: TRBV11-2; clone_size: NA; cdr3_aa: CASSPVWAGGVTGELFF; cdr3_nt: TGTGCCAGCAGCCCGGTGTGGGCAGGGGGCGTCACCGGGGAGCTGTTTTTT
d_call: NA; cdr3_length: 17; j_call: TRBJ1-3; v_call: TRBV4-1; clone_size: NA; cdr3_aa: CASSLSPDSHSGNTIYF; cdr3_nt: TGCGCCAGCAGCCTTTCGCCGGACAGTCACTCTGGAAACACCATATATTTT
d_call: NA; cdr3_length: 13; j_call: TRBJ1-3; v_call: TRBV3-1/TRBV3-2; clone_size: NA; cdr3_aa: CASSLHSGNTIYF; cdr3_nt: TGTGCCAGCAGCCTACACTCCGGAAACACCATATATTTT
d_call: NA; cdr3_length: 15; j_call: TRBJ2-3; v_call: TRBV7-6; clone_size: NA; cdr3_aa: CASSLDSSSTDTQYF; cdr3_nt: TGTGCCAGCAGCTTGGACAGTTCTAGCACAGATACGCAGTATTTT
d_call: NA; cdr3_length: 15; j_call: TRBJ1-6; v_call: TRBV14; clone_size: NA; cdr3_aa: CASSRDIVGGSPLHF; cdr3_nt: TGTGCCAGCAGCCGGGACATCGTAGGTGGTTCACCCCTCCACTTT
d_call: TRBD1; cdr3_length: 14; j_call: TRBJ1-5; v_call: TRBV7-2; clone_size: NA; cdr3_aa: CASSDRAGDRPQHF; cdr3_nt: TGTGCCAGCAGCGACAGGGCGGGCGACCGGCCCCAGCATTTT
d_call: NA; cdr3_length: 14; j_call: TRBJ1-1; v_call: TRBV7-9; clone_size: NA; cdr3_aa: CASSPKVGATEAFF; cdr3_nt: TGTGCCAGCAGCCCGAAAGTGGGGGCCACTGAAGCTTTCTTT
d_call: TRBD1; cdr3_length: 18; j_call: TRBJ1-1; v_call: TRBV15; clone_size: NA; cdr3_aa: CATSRDLEVPRGRITAFF; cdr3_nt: TGTGCCACCAGCAGAGATCTGGAAGTCCCCAGGGGGCGAATAACAGCTTTCTTT
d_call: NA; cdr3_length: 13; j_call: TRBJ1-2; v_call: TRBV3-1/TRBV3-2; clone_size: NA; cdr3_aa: CASSPATGYGYTF; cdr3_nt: TGTGCCAGCAGCCCGGCCACAGGGTATGGCTACACCTTC
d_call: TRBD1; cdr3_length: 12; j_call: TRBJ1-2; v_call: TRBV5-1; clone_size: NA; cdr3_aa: CASREGAHGYTF; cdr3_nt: TGCGCCAGCAGAGAGGGGGCCCATGGCTACACCTTC
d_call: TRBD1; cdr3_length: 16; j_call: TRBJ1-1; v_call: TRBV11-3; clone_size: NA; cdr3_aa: CASSSPGGARYTEAFF; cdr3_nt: TGTGCCAGCAGCTCCCCAGGGGGCGCGCGGTACACTGAAGCTTTCTTT
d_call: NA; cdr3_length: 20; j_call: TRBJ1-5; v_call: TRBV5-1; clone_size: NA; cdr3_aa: CASSLAFRRERDYSNQPQHF; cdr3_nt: TGCGCCAGCAGCTTGGCTTTCAGGCGGGAAAGAGATTATAGCAATCAGCCCCAGCATTTT
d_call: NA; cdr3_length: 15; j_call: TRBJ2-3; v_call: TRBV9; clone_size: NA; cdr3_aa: CASSVVWGGTDTQYF; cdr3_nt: TGTGCCAGCAGCGTAGTTTGGGGAGGCACAGATACGCAGTATTTT
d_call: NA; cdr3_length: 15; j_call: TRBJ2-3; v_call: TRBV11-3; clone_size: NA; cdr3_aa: CASSSRTESTDTQYF; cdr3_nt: TGTGCCAGCAGCTCCCGGACAGAGAGCACAGATACGCAGTATTTT
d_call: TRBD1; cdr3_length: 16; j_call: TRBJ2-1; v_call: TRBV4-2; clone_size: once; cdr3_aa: CASSQDGTGLYNEQFF; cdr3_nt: TGTGCCAGCAGCCAAGATGGGACAGGGCTCTACAATGAGCAGTTCTTC
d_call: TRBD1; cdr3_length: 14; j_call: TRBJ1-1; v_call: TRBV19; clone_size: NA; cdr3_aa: CASSISGGNTEAFF; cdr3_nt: TGTGCCAGTAGTATATCAGGGGGGAACACTGAAGCTTTCTTT
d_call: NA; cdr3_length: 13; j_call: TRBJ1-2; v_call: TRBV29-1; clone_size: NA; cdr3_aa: CSVGRDEDYGYTF; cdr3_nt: TGCAGCGTTGGACGGGACGAGGACTATGGCTACACCTTC
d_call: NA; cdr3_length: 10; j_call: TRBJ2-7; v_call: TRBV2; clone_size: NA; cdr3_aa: CASSATEQYF; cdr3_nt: TGTGCCAGCAGCGCTACCGAGCAGTACTTC
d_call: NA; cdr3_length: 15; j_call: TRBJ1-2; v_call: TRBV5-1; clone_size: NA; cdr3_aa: CASTRDGYRAYGYTF; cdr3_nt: TGCGCCAGCACCCGGGACGGGTACAGAGCCTATGGCTACACCTTC
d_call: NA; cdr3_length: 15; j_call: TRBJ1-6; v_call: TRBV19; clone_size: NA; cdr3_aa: CASSPGNLYNSPLHF; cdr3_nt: TGTGCCAGTAGTCCAGGCAACCTATATAATTCACCCCTCCACTTT
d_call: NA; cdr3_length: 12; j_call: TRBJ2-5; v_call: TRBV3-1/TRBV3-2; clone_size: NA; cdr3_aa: CASSLQVETQYF; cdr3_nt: TGTGCCAGCAGCCTACAGGTGGAGACCCAGTACTTC
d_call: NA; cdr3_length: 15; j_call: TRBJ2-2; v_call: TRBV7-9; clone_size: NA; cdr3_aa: CASSLSSGPAGELFF; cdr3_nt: TGTGCCAGCAGCTTATCCTCAGGGCCAGCCGGGGAGCTGTTTTTT
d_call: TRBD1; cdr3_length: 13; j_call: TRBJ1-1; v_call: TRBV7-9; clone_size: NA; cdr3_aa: CASNRGMNTEAFF; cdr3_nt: TGTGCCAGCAACAGGGGGATGAACACTGAAGCTTTCTTT
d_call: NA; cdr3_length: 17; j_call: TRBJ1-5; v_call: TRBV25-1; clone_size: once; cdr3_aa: CASSEPPSLRLQQPQHF; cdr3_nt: TGTGCCAGCAGTGAACCACCCTCACTCCGACTCCAGCAGCCCCAGCATTTT
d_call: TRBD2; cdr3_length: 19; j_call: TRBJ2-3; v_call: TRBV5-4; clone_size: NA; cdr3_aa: CASSWGGTSGALSTDTQYF; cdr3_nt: TGTGCCAGCAGCTGGGGGGGGACTAGCGGGGCCCTAAGCACAGATACGCAGTATTTT
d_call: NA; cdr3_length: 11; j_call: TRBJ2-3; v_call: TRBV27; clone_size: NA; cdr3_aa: CASRRTDTQYF; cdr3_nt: TGTGCCAGCCGCCGCACAGATACGCAGTATTTT
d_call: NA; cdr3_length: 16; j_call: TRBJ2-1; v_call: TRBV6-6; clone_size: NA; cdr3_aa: CASSYSRGPGVGEQFF; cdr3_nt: TGTGCCAGCAGTTACTCGAGAGGGCCAGGGGTGGGTGAGCAGTTCTTC
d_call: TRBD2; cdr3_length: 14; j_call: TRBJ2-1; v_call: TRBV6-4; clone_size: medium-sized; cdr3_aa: CASSDGTSGNEQFF; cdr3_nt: TGTGCCAGCAGTGACGGTACTAGCGGGAATGAGCAGTTCTTC
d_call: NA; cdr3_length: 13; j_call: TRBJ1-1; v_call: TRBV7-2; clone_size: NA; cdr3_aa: CASSINRVTEAFF; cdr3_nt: TGTGCCAGCAGCATTAACAGGGTCACTGAAGCTTTCTTT
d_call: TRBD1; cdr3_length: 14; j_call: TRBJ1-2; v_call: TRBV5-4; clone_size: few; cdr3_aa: CASSLQGQGSGYTF; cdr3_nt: TGTGCCAGCAGCCTACAGGGACAGGGAAGTGGCTACACCTTC
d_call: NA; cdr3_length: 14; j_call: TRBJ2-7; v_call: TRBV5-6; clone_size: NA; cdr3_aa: CASSLGGSFGEQYF; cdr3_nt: TGTGCCAGCAGCTTGGGCGGATCCTTTGGAGAGCAGTACTTC
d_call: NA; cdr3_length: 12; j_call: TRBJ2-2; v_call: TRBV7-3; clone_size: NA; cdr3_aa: CASSLSTGELFF; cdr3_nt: TGTGCCAGCAGCTTAAGCACCGGGGAGCTGTTTTTT
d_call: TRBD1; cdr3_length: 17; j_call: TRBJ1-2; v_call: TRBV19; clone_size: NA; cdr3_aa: CASSSGQGGYNRYGYTF; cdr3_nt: TGTGCCAGTAGTTCAGGACAGGGCGGTTACAACCGCTATGGCTACACCTTC
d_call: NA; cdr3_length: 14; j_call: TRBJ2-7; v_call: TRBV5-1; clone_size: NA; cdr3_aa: CASSIPGPDYEQYF; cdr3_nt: TGCGCCAGCAGCATTCCGGGACCGGACTACGAGCAGTACTTC
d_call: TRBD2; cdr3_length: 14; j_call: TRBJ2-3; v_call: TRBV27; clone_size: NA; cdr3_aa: CASSLGLAPDTQYF; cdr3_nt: TGTGCCAGCAGTTTGGGACTAGCGCCCGATACGCAGTATTTT
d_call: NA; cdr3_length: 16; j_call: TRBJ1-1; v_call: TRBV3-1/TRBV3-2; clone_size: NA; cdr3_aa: CASSQVGQGLVAEAFF; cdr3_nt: TGTGCCAGCAGCCAAGTTGGGCAGGGTTTAGTAGCAGAAGCTTTCTTT
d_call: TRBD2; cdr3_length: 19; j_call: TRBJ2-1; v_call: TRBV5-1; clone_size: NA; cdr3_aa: CASTPRFLAGDPSYNEQFF; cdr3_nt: TGCGCCAGCACCCCGAGGTTCCTAGCGGGAGATCCCTCCTACAATGAGCAGTTCTTC
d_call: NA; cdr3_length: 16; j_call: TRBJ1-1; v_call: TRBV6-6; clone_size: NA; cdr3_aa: CASSYSTEGPNTEAFF; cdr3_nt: TGTGCCAGCAGTTACTCGACGGAGGGCCCGAACACTGAAGCTTTCTTT
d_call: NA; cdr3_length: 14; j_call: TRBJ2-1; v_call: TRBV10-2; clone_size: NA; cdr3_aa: CASKEGAGGNEQFF; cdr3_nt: TGCGCCAGCAAGGAGGGGGCGGGAGGAAATGAGCAGTTCTTC
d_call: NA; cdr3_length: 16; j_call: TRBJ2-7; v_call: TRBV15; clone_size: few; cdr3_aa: CATSTAVGGVNYEQYF; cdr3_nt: TGTGCCACCAGCACCGCAGTTGGCGGGGTCAATTACGAGCAGTACTTC
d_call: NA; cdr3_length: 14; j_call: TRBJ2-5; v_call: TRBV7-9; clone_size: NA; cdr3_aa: CASSFRTEQETQYF; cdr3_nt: TGTGCCAGCAGTTTCAGGACGGAGCAAGAGACCCAGTACTTC
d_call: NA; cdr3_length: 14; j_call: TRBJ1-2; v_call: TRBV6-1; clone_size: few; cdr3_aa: CASSEPGSLLDYTF; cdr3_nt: TGTGCCAGCAGTGAGCCAGGTAGTCTCTTAGACTACACCTTC
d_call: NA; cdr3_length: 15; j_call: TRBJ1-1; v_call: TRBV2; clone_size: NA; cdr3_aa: CASSAVEGIVAEAFF; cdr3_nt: TGTGCCAGCAGTGCGGTAGAAGGGATCGTGGCTGAAGCTTTCTTT
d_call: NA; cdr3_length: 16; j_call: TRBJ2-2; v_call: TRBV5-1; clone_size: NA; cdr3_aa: CASSPRTGAHTGELFF; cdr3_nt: TGCGCCAGCAGCCCGCGGACGGGGGCGCACACCGGGGAGCTGTTTTTT
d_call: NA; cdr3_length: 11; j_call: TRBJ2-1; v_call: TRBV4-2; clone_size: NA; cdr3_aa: CASSLSNEQFF; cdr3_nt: TGTGCCAGCAGCCTGAGCAATGAGCAGTTCTTC
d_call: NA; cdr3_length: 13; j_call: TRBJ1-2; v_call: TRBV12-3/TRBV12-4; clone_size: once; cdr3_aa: CASSLVYQGGYTF; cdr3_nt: TGTGCCAGCAGTTTAGTTTACCAGGGAGGCTACACCTTC